This TCR beta chain was documented in a study of blood T cells in healthy people across ages. Germline V gene lookup returns CDR1 SGHVS and CDR2 FNYEAQ. The CDR3 covers 14 residues. Study-level findings and limits: Naive CD4+ cell counts and diversity both ran higher in long-lived than in aged donors. There was no known CMV status for donors, so expanded clonotype changes were possibly confounded. Naive T cell percentage by flow cytometry tracked strongly with beta diversity.

The use of a sample-barcoded 5' primer and a J-beta primer mix characterized a second PCR of roughly 6 to 11 cycles. Paired-end reads containing CDR3 totaled no fewer than 3 million for each sample. Each CDR3 protein is one row after TCRdb ran MiXCR on the 5' RACE reads. The table has about 1.6 million distinct CDR3 sequences, roughly a third seen once. A word on this clonotype: Its specificity is not known. This may come from a read error, since a much larger clone is one base off.

The source is a young woman in good health. The sequencing sample was made of blood. J is TRBJ2-4 and V is TRBV7-6; 10 bases line up with TRBD1. The J call may be in error: the DNA end matches TRBJ2-7 better. This chain's CDR3 is CASSLETGGHEQYF. As DNA, the CDR3 is TGTGCCAGCAGCTTAGAGACAGGGGGCCACGAGCAGTACTTC.